The 9 T cell receptor beta chains below come from one sample, sequenced in a study of shared clonotypes between healthy human individuals. Using immunoSEQ multiplex PCR, the repertoire was profiled, and TCRdb retains in-frame clones only, with some absent. The repertoire holds 2 million to 3 million clones, with approximately 93% as singletons. Sequencing was done on a sample of naive CD4+ T cells from PBMCs. Subset indicated: CD45RA+ positively selected. The receptors were gathered from a man aged 18-30 years in good health. Some clones in this sample may be carry-over from other donors' samples.

The rearrangement links TRBV5-1 to TRBJ2-2; tentatively, D is TRBD1 or TRBD2 (5 bases each). V was shortened by 7 bases and J by 1 base, with 11 bases between the two germline ends. CDR1 and CDR2 from the germline V gene are SGHRS and YFSETQ. The CDR3 consists of 14 residues. The CDR3: CASFGTVNTGELFF. The CDR3 nucleotides read TGCGCCAGCTTCGGGACGGTGAACACCGGGGAGCTGTTTTTT.

V usage is TRBV27 and J usage is TRBJ2-1, with D unresolved. Deletions cut 5 bases from V and 0 bases from J, with 11 bases between. The CDR3 is made up of 15 amino acids. The germline V gene has CDR1 MNHEY and CDR2 SMNVEV (reference sequence). CDR3 residues: CASSPTISSYNEQFF. In nucleotides, the CDR3 is TGTGCCAGCAGTCCGACAATCAGCTCCTACAATGAGCAGTTCTTC.

The J gene is TRBJ2-7, the V gene TRBV2; 8 bases align to TRBD2. V shed 6 bases and J 2 bases; nucleotides not matched to a gene: 6. CDR3 length equals 14 residues. Germline values: CDR1 SNHLY, CDR2 FYNNEI. CDR3 protein: CASRLAEGPYEQYF. CDR3 coding DNA: TGTGCCAGCAGACTAGCGGAAGGGCCCTACGAGCAGTACTTC.

This clone was observed once. The V and J genes are TRBV28 and TRBJ2-7; D not resolved. Germline assignment: CDR1 MDHEN and CDR2 SYDVKM. This CDR3 spans 16 amino acids. V was trimmed by 9 bases and J by 3 bases, leaving 24 bases between them. The CDR3 region is CASRGTGVDRSYEQYF. The DNA of the CDR3 is TGTGCCAGTCGAGGTACCGGAGTGGATAGGAGCTACGAGCAGTACTTC.

This chain connects TRBV2 to TRBJ2-7, with TRBD1 matching over 9 bases. The CDR3 totals 15 residues. Germline CDR1 SNHLY, CDR2 FYNNEI. J gave up 3 bases and V 5 bases, and 8 bases lay outside the gene matches. CDR3 sequence (DNA): TGTGCCAGCAGTCCGATTCCGGGACAGGGCTACGAGCAGTACTTC. Translation gives CASSPIPGQGYEQYF. The full variable domain, completed using reference TRBV2 and TRBJ2-7, is EPEVTQTPSHQVTQMGQEVILRCVPISNHLYFYWYRQILGQKVEFLVSFYNNEISEKSEIFDDQFSVERPDGSNFTLKIRSTKLEDSAMYFCASSPIPGQGYEQYFGPGTRLTVT.

The chain has TRBV6-4 and TRBJ2-1; D remains ambiguous. Looked up from germline, CDR1 is MRHNA and CDR2 is SNTAGT. V lost 9 bases to trimming and J lost 5 bases, with 14 bases between them. The CDR3 consists of 13 residues. The CDR3 reads CASSAHWDNEQFF. CDR3 sequence (DNA): TGTGCCAGTTCGGCCCACTGGGACAATGAGCAGTTCTTC.

The chain recombines TRBV5-1 with TRBJ2-1; TRBD2 agrees at 10 bases. This CDR3 contains 16 residues. Germline CDR1 is SGHRS and CDR2 is YFSETQ. The trim removed 6 bases at V and 5 bases at J, leaving 11 bases unmatched. The DNA of the CDR3 is TGCGCCAGCACCCTCTTACTAGCGGGATTAAACAATGAGCAGTTCTTC. Its translation is CASTLLLAGLNNEQFF.

This clone turned up a few times. The CDR3 nucleotides read TGCAGCGTTGATGACCGACCTAACACTGAAGCTTTCTTT. Protein sequence: CSVDDRPNTEAFF. The chain recombines TRBV29-1 with TRBJ1-1; D ambiguous. This CDR3 is 13 amino acids long. Germline V gives CDR1 SQVTM, CDR2 ANQGSEA. The V end was cut by 3 bases, the J end by 2 bases, with 10 bases between.

The chain links TRBV12-2 to TRBJ2-2; TRBD1, the table's D call, lacks a check against the DNA. TRBV12-2 is annotated as a pseudogene. The CDR3 runs 20 residues. CDR3 protein: CASRLLGGGKVTMNTGELFF. The CDR3 nucleotides are TGTGCAAGTCGCTTATTAGGGGGCGGGAAAGTTACAATGAACACCGGGGAGCTGTTTTTT.